These 28 T cell receptor beta chains originate from one sample sequenced in a study of T-cell reconstitution after alpha-beta-depleted transplantation in children. The library targeted TCRbeta and was prepared with unique molecular identifiers. Using its own MiXCR run on the PCR reads, TCRdb lists one record per CDR3 protein. Of about 870,000 distinct CDR3 sequences in the sample, roughly 15% were seen once. The sequencing used PBMCs, mostly from graft donor cells, collected 360 days after TCRalphabeta/CD19-depleted stem cell transplant. The origin of the receptors is a male patient aged 10-17 years who had a stem cell transplant for acute lymphoblastic leukemia, so the T cells may come from the graft donor.

V gene TRBV4-1 combines with J gene TRBJ2-2; 8 bases agree with TRBD2. The length of the CDR3 is 16 residues. The junction had 7 bases not matched to a gene; V was cut back by 4 bases and J by 3 bases. Germline V gene data show CDR1 as MGHRA and CDR2 as YSYEKL. The CDR3 reads CASSPLSGSYTGELFF. In nucleotides, the CDR3 is TGCGCCAGCAGCCCCCTCAGCGGGAGTTACACCGGGGAGCTGTTTTTT.

This clonotype has ten or more counts. V is TRBV6-1 and J is TRBJ2-7, with TRBD1 matching 8 bases. V lost 5 bases and J lost 2; bases outside the gene matches: 8. CDR1 MNHNS and CDR2 SASEGT come from the germline V gene. The CDR3 is made up of 15 amino acids. The CDR3 bases are TGTGCCAGCAGTAGCACCGGGACAGGAACCTACGAGCAGTACTTC. Translation gives CASSSTGTGTYEQYF.

This clonotype has only a few counts. The rearrangement joins TRBV11-3 to TRBJ2-4; 7 positions match TRBD2. Trimming took 0 bases from V and 6 from J; bases not matched to a gene: 8. The CDR3 has 16 amino acids. Germline V gene sequence: CDR1 SGHNT, CDR2 YENEEA. The CDR3 reads CASSLDGRGGRNIQYF. As DNA, the CDR3 is TGTGCCAGCAGCTTAGATGGGAGGGGCGGAAGAAACATTCAGTACTTC. Combining the CDR3 with reference TRBV11-3 and TRBJ2-4 gives the whole variable domain EAGVVQSPRYKIIEKKQPVAFWCNPISGHNTLYWYLQNLGQGPELLIRYENEEAVDDSQLPKDRFSAERLKGVDSTLKIQPAELGDSAVYLCASSLDGRGGRNIQYFGAGTRLSVL.

The genes are TRBV5-6 and TRBJ1-2, with TRBD1 as a possible D gene (5 bases). The length of the CDR3 is 15 residues. Germline V gives CDR1 SGHDT, CDR2 YYEEEE. Deletions cut 0 bases from V and 3 bases from J, with 12 bases between. The CDR3 spells CASSLVSGDYYGYTF. The DNA of the CDR3 is TGTGCCAGCAGCTTGGTTTCGGGGGATTACTATGGCTACACCTTC.

Written as DNA, the CDR3 is TGCAGTGCATCGCCGGGACCGGCGGGCGGGGAGCTGTTTTTT. Amino acids: CSASPGPAGGELFF. The chain is built from TRBV20-1 and TRBJ2-2; perhaps D is TRBD1 or TRBD2 (5 bases each). CDR1 DFQATT and CDR2 SNEGSKA come from the germline V gene (reference sequence). This CDR3 has 14 residues. V was clipped by 6 bases and J by 7 bases, with 18 bases between them.

The V gene is TRBV5-1, the J gene TRBJ2-5; 7 bases are a match to TRBD1. The germline gives CDR1 SGHRS, CDR2 YFSETQ. V shed 3 bases and J 5 bases; nucleotides not matched to a gene: 10. The CDR3 totals 15 residues. CDR3 nucleotides: TGCGCCAGCAGCTCTTGGAGACAGGGCAGGGAGACCCAGTACTTC. Encoded protein: CASSSWRQGRETQYF.

This clonotype was observed many times. The V gene is TRBV7-2, the J gene TRBJ2-3; D is perhaps TRBD1 or TRBD2 (5 bases each). CDR1 SGHTA and CDR2 FQGNSA come from the germline V gene. The germline V and J ends were trimmed by 3 bases and 5 bases, with 12 bases remaining between them. CDR3 length equals 14 residues. CDR3 in amino acids: CASSLGLAVDTQYF. The CDR3 bases are TGTGCCAGCAGCTTGGGGCTAGCTGTAGATACGCAGTATTTT.

As for this clonotype: The CDR3 does not end in the conserved phenylalanine or tryptophan, so this is likely a read error. The chain joins TRBV2 to TRBJ2-7; D might be TRBD2 (8 bases). V was cut by 4 bases and J by 2 bases, with 21 bases left in between. This CDR3 region has 17 residues. Looked up from germline, CDR1 is SNHLY and CDR2 is FYNNEI. CDR3 in DNA: TGTGCCAGCAGTGCCCCCCGGGGGGGACAGAGCCCCTACGAGCAGTACCCT. Its translation: CASSAPRGGQSPYEQYP.

V is TRBV20-1 and J is TRBJ1-3; TRBD1 might be the D (6 bases). The V gene lost 6 bases and the J gene lost 2 bases, with 11 bases spanning the gap. Germline CDR1 DFQATT, CDR2 SNEGSKA (reference sequence). There are 13 residues in the CDR3. The DNA of the CDR3 is TGCAGTGCAGAGACAGGAGCTGGAAACACCATATATTTT. Its protein product is CSAETGAGNTIYF.

This chain connects TRBV18 to TRBJ1-1; D may be TRBD1 (6 bases). There are 14 residues in the CDR3. The V gene's germline CDR1 is KGHSH and CDR2 LQKENI. The V end was cut by 0 bases, the J end by 6 bases, with 11 bases between. CDR3 region: CASSPPDRTPEAFF. The CDR3 region has the DNA TGTGCCAGCTCACCACCCGACAGGACCCCTGAAGCTTTCTTT. Drawing the rest from reference TRBV18 and TRBJ1-1, the complete variable domain is NAGVMQNPRHLVRRRGQEARLRCSPMKGHSHVYWYRQLPEEGLKFMVYLQKENIIDESGMPKERFSAEFPKEGPSILRIQQVVRGDSAAYFCASSPPDRTPEAFFGQGTRLTVV.

The gene calls are TRBV5-1 and TRBJ2-1, with 10 positions matching TRBD2. The CDR3 spans 18 residues. The germline V gene encodes CDR1 SGHRS and CDR2 YFSETQ. With 3 bases clipped from V and 5 bases from J, the junction kept 14 bases outside the gene matches. The CDR3 here is CASSSRAGGPIFHNEQFF. The DNA of the CDR3 is TGCGCCAGCAGCTCCAGAGCGGGAGGGCCGATCTTTCACAATGAGCAGTTCTTC. The complete variable domain, with remaining parts taken from reference TRBV5-1 and TRBJ2-1, reads KAGVTQTPRYLIKTRGQQVTLSCSPISGHRSVSWYQQTPGQGLQFLFEYFSETQRNKGNFPGRFSGRQFSNSRSEMNVSTLELGDSALYLCASSSRAGGPIFHNEQFFGPGTRLTVL.

The DNA of the CDR3 is TGTGCCAGCAGTGAAGGGCTACAGCAGTTCTTC. It encodes CASSEGLQQFF. This chain links TRBV12-3 or TRBV12-4 with TRBJ2-1; unclear D gene. The ends were cut back, 5 bases at V and 11 bases at J, with 10 bases in the middle. This CDR3 has 11 amino acids.

This clonotype was seen only a few times. The chain carries TRBV11-2 and TRBJ2-7; TRBD2 matches 12 bases. Germline trimming cut 4 bases from V and 3 bases from J; bases unmatched to any gene: 7. The germline V gene has CDR1 SGHAT and CDR2 FQNNGV. The CDR3 is 16 amino acids. The CDR3 nucleotides are TGTGCCAGCAGCTCATTAGGACTAGCGGGACGCTACGAGCAGTACTTC. It is translated as CASSSLGLAGRYEQYF. Complete variable domain (other parts from reference TRBV11-2 and TRBJ2-7): EAGVAQSPRYKIIEKRQSVAFWCNPISGHATLYWYQQILGQGPKLLIQFQNNGVVDDSQLPKDRFSAERLKGVDSTLKIQPAKLEDSAVYLCASSSLGLAGRYEQYFGPGTRLTVT.

This clonotype was observed at least ten times. The chain recombines TRBV24-1 with TRBJ2-5; TRBD2 is a possible D gene (6 bases). In germline, CDR1 is KGHDR, CDR2 SFDVKD. Trimming cost V 2 bases and J 7 bases, with 10 bases left between them. This CDR3 has 13 amino acids. In DNA form, the CDR3 reads TGTGCCACCAGTGATTGGGGACTGTCGACCCAGTACTTC. Its translation is CATSDWGLSTQYF.

The V gene is TRBV5-1, the J gene TRBJ1-1, with a tentative D call TRBD1 (5 bases). Germline-derived CDR1 and CDR2 are SGHRS and YFSETQ. CDR3 length equals 15 residues. Between the trimmed V and J ends, which lost 0 bases and 11 bases, there was a span of 20 bases. The CDR3 protein is CASSLAGTLNGEAFF. In DNA form, the CDR3 reads TGCGCCAGCAGCTTGGCCGGGACCCTGAACGGAGAGGCTTTCTTT.

This rearrangement joins TRBV5-1 to TRBJ1-2; no clear D. V was clipped by 4 bases and J by 6 bases, with 16 bases between them. This CDR3 contains 14 residues. Looked up from germline, CDR1 is SGHRS and CDR2 is YFSETQ. The CDR3 loop reads CASSPGGGDDGYTF. CDR3 nucleotides: TGCGCCAGCAGCCCTGGCGGAGGCGATGATGGCTACACCTTC. Using reference TRBV5-1 and TRBJ1-2 for the parts outside the CDR3, the full variable domain is KAGVTQTPRYLIKTRGQQVTLSCSPISGHRSVSWYQQTPGQGLQFLFEYFSETQRNKGNFPGRFSGRQFSNSRSEMNVSTLELGDSALYLCASSPGGGDDGYTFGSGTRLTVV.

The V call is TRBV11-2, the J call TRBJ1-1; D remains unclear. This CDR3 is 12 amino acids long. Germline V lookup: CDR1 SGHAT, CDR2 FQNNGV. The V gene lost 5 bases and the J gene lost 5 bases, with 9 bases spanning the gap. The CDR3 nucleotides are TGTGCCAGCAGCCGGGGTTGGACTGAAGCTTTCTTT. This encodes CASSRGWTEAFF.

There are many counts of this clonotype. At one boundary the junction diverges from the germline segment, which might be a read error. The chain uses TRBV12-3 or TRBV12-4 and TRBJ2-4; TRBD2 matches at 14 bases. The CDR3 loop spans 12 amino acids. DNA of the CDR3: TGTGCCAGCAGTACGGGACTAGCGGGAGCACGGTTC. Amino acids: CASSTGLAGARF.

The V gene is TRBV28, the J gene TRBJ2-7; D remains ambiguous. CDR1 is MDHEN, CDR2 SYDVKM, per germline. This CDR3 region has 15 residues. The V end was cut by 7 bases, the J end by 2 bases, with 18 bases between. CDR3 residues: CASTFVRASAYEQYF. The CDR3 nucleotides are TGTGCCAGCACCTTTGTTAGGGCGTCCGCCTACGAGCAGTACTTC. Full variable domain (outside the CDR3, taken from reference TRBV28 and TRBJ2-7): DVKVTQSSRYLVKRTGEKVFLECVQDMDHENMFWYRQDPGLGLRLIYFSYDVKMKEKGDIPEGYSVSREKKERFSLILESASTNQTSMYLCASTFVRASAYEQYFGPGTRLTVT.

The chain has TRBV2 and TRBJ2-1; 10 bases are shared with TRBD2. This CDR3 contains 17 residues. V trimming: 8 bases; J trimming: 2 bases; junction bases outside the gene matches: 12. Looked up from germline, CDR1 is SNHLY and CDR2 is FYNNEI. The CDR3 region is CASSKPLSGRPYNEQFF. For the CDR3, the DNA is TGTGCCAGCTCCAAACCCCTTAGCGGGAGGCCCTACAATGAGCAGTTCTTC.

This clonotype has more than one count but fewer than ten. The rearrangement links TRBV6-5 to TRBJ2-4, with D perhaps given as TRBD1 or TRBD2 (5 bases each). Germline values: CDR1 MNHEY, CDR2 SVGAGI. Deletions cut 2 bases from V and 6 bases from J, with 11 bases between. The CDR3 is 14 amino acids. For the CDR3, the DNA is TGTGCCAGCAGTTACCCCAGGGACCGAAACATTCAGTACTTC. Protein product: CASSYPRDRNIQYF.

The chain joins TRBV29-1 to TRBJ2-5; 7 positions agree with TRBD2. The CDR3 is made up of 13 amino acids. V lost 0 bases to trimming and J lost 3 bases; unmatched junction nucleotides: 1. Per the germline V gene, CDR1 is SQVTM and CDR2 is ANQGSEA. CDR3 in DNA: TGCAGCGTTGAAGAGGGGGGGGAAGAGACCCAGTACTTC. Residues: CSVEEGGEETQYF.

The DNA for the CDR3 is TGTGCCAGCAGCTTATCGGGTAGGAGGTTGGGAGAGACCCAGTACTTC. Its translation: CASSLSGRRLGETQYF. The gene calls are TRBV7-6 and TRBJ2-5, with a possible D match to TRBD2 (5 bases). With 2 bases removed from V and 4 bases from J, the gap between germline ends came to 17 bases. CDR1 is SGHVS and CDR2 is FNYEAQ in the germline V gene. The CDR3 is 16 amino acids.

Only a few counts were recorded for this clonotype. The chain couples TRBV20-1 to TRBJ2-1; 7 bases are shared with TRBD2. This CDR3 has 14 residues. From germline, CDR1 is DFQATT and CDR2 SNEGSKA (reference sequence). Trimming removed 0 bases from V and 3 bases from J; junction bases left unmatched: 2. The CDR3 DNA reads as TGCAGTGCTAGAGATTGGACTAGCTACAATGAGCAGTTCTTC. Translating it yields CSARDWTSYNEQFF.

Here the CDR3 reads CASGWKNTGELFF. The CDR3, as DNA: TGCGCCAGCGGCTGGAAGAACACCGGGGAGCTGTTTTTT. The chain combines TRBV4-1 with TRBJ2-2; no clear D gene. Germline V gives CDR1 MGHRA, CDR2 YSYEKL. Trimming left V 8 bases short and J 1 base short, with 8 bases between. This CDR3 spans 13 amino acids.

The genes are TRBV5-6 and TRBJ2-5; D is undetermined. Germline V gene sequence: CDR1 SGHDT, CDR2 YYEEEE. The V and J ends lost 2 bases and 4 bases respectively, with 15 bases between them. The CDR3 has 15 residues. CDR3 bases: TGTGCCAGCAGCTTCCGACTGGGCTGGAGAGAGACCCAGTACTTC. Amino acids: CASSFRLGWRETQYF.

This clonotype was counted between two and nine times. This chain uses TRBV20-1 with TRBJ2-2; D is uncertain. V was clipped by 3 bases and J by 5 bases, with 7 bases between them. This CDR3 has 12 amino acids. CDR1 and CDR2 from the germline V gene are DFQATT and SNEGSKA (reference sequence). The CDR3: CSARRQTGELFF. CDR3 DNA: TGCAGTGCTAGGCGACAAACCGGGGAGCTGTTTTTT.

The gene calls are TRBV18 and TRBJ2-7; weak D call: TRBD2 (6 bases). The V end was cut by 8 bases, the J end by 2 bases, with 19 bases between. Germline V gene sequence: CDR1 KGHSH, CDR2 LQKENI. There are 15 residues in the CDR3. CDR3: CASTDLRDSPYEQYF. CDR3 nucleotide sequence: TGTGCCAGCACCGATCTCCGGGACTCCCCCTACGAGCAGTACTTC. Full variable domain (outside the CDR3, taken from reference TRBV18 and TRBJ2-7): NAGVMQNPRHLVRRRGQEARLRCSPMKGHSHVYWYRQLPEEGLKFMVYLQKENIIDESGMPKERFSAEFPKEGPSILRIQQVVRGDSAAYFCASTDLRDSPYEQYFGPGTRLTVT.